One and the same sample provided the 6 T cell receptor beta chains below, sequenced in a study of blood T cell repertoires in COVID-19. Here immunoSEQ multiplex PCR was the method, and the copy in TCRdb shows in-frame clones only, minus some. The sample holds nearly 200,000 clones; approximately 83% are singletons and the top ten take approximately 7.6%. The sample was PBMCs or T cells enriched from blood (not recorded which). These receptors were taken from a man aged 35-49 years who had recovered from COVID-19.

This rearrangement joins TRBV5-1 to TRBJ2-7; maybe TRBD1 (6 bases). The CDR3 loop spans 13 amino acids. With 0 bases removed from V and 4 bases from J, the gap between germline ends came to 8 bases. Germline V CDR1 and CDR2: SGHRS, YFSETQ. CDR3 sequence (DNA): TGCGCCAGCAGCTTGGGGGGGCGATACGAGCAGTACTTC. Residues: CASSLGGRYEQYF. Together with reference TRBV5-1 and TRBJ2-7, the CDR3 gives the full variable domain: KAGVTQTPRYLIKTRGQQVTLSCSPISGHRSVSWYQQTPGQGLQFLFEYFSETQRNKGNFPGRFSGRQFSNSRSEMNVSTLELGDSALYLCASSLGGRYEQYFGPGTRLTVT.

This sequence joins TRBV3-1 (or the pseudogene TRBV3-2) and TRBJ1-2; a possible D gene is TRBD1 (6 bases). Trimming removed 0 bases at V and 6 bases at J, with 20 bases between. Germline CDR1 LGHDT, CDR2 YNNKEL (reference sequence). The length of the CDR3 is 17 residues. The CDR3 DNA sequence: TGTGCCAGCAGCCAAGATCTCGGGGGCGGAAGCGGGAATGGCTACACCTTC. Translating gives CASSQDLGGGSGNGYTF.

The V gene is TRBV7-9, the J gene TRBJ2-2; unclear D gene. Germline values: CDR1 SEHNR, CDR2 FQNEAQ (reference sequence). This CDR3 has 14 amino acids. Trimming shortened V by 5 bases and J by 1 base, and 8 bases separated the two germline ends. This CDR3 is CASSADWNTGELFF. CDR3 nucleotides: TGTGCCAGCAGCGCCGACTGGAACACCGGGGAGCTGTTTTTT.

This chain joins TRBV6-4 and TRBJ1-2; no definite D call. The CDR3 is 15 amino acids. Trimming stripped 9 bases from V and 7 bases from J, with 24 bases between. Germline CDR1 is MRHNA and CDR2 is SNTAGT. CDR3 nucleotide sequence: TGTGCCAGTCGAAGAGGGTGGGTCGAACCGGCTGGCTACACCTTC. Protein: CASRRGWVEPAGYTF.

The V and J genes are TRBV3-1 (or the pseudogene TRBV3-2) and TRBJ2-5; weak D call: TRBD2 (7 bases). V was shortened by 5 bases and J by 2 bases, with 15 bases between the two germline ends. There are 15 residues in the CDR3. The germline V gene encodes CDR1 LGHDT and CDR2 YNNKEL (reference sequence). CDR3: CASSEAGALQETQYF. DNA of the CDR3: TGTGCCAGCAGCGAGGCGGGGGCCCTGCAAGAGACCCAGTACTTC.

The chain employs TRBV12-2 and TRBJ2-1; the table's D call of TRBD2 was not tested on the DNA. TRBV12-2 is labeled a pseudogene. The CDR3 covers 13 residues. In DNA form, the CDR3 reads TGTGCAAGTCGAAAGGAGGGTCACAATGAGCAGTTCTTC. This encodes CASRKEGHNEQFF.